Listed below are T cell receptor beta chains from one sample, sequenced in a study of blood T cells in healthy people across ages. TCRdb fed the 5' RACE reads into MiXCR, producing one record per CDR3 protein. The table lists 800,000 to 950,000 distinct CDR3 sequences, around 36% of them singletons. Sequencing input: blood. The receptors were gathered from a man aged 18 to 29 in good health. Each CDR3 is given with its conserved first and last residue. A D gene is named only where the DNA matches it firmly. Not every row has a clone size; where given, it reads once, few, many or a size class.

J | V | size | D | DNA | CDR3
TRBJ1-1 | TRBV7-2 | - | - | TGTGCCAGCATCCCGGCCGGCTCCACTGAAGCTTTCTTT | CASIPAGSTEAFF
TRBJ2-3 | TRBV7-8 | many | - | TGTGCCAGCAGCTTGAAGCGGACCTTCACAGATACGCAGTATTTT | CASSLKRTFTDTQYF
TRBJ2-5 | TRBV20-1 | - | TRBD1 | TGCAGTGCTAGAGAAAGACAGGGAAGGGTAGAGACCCAGTACTTC | CSARERQGRVETQYF
TRBJ2-3 | TRBV6-1 | - | TRBD1 | TGTGCCAGCAGCCCTAAATCCTACAGGGGGCAAACAGATACGCAGTATTTT | CASSPKSYRGQTDTQYF
TRBJ2-7 | TRBV4-2 | - | - | TGTGCCAGCAGCCAAGAACACTCTTCCGGCTCCTACGAGCAGTACTTC | CASSQEHSSGSYEQYF
TRBJ2-5 | TRBV12-3/TRBV12-4 | - | - | TGTGCCAGCAGTTATGCCCGGCTCAATGAGCAGTACTTC | CASSYARLNEQYF
TRBJ1-2 | TRBV7-9 | - | TRBD1 | TGTGCCAGCGGGCGGGACAGGTCCCCCAGCTATGGCTACACCTTC | CASGRDRSPSYGYTF
TRBJ2-7 | TRBV4-1 | few | - | TGCGCCAGCAGCCAAGAAGCAGGAATCAATGAGCAGTACTTC | CASSQEAGINEQYF
TRBJ2-7 | TRBV7-6 | - | - | TGTGCCAGCGGCCGCGACCTACCGAGCGAGCAGTACTTC | CASGRDLPSEQYF
TRBJ2-3 | TRBV12-3/TRBV12-4 | - | TRBD2 | TGTGCCAGCAGTTTATCTAGCGGGGGGACACTCGATATGCAGTATTTT | CASSLSSGGTLDMQYF
TRBJ2-3 | TRBV5-1 | - | TRBD2 | TGCGCCAGCAGCGTGCCTAGCGGATCCACAGATACGCAGTATTTT | CASSVPSGSTDTQYF
TRBJ2-5 | TRBV29-1 | few | - | TGCAGCGTTAAATGGGGGCGGATCCAAGAGACCCAGTACTTC | CSVKWGRIQETQYF
TRBJ1-2 | TRBV20-1 | many | TRBD1 | TGCAGTGCTAGAGACGGGGCGAGGACAGGGACTAACTATGGCTACACCTTC | CSARDGARTGTNYGYTF
TRBJ1-2 | TRBV15 | - | TRBD1 | TGTGCCACCAGCAGAGGACAGGGGGGTCCTTATGGCTACACCTTC | CATSRGQGGPYGYTF
TRBJ2-1 | TRBV5-1 | many | - | TGCGCCAGCAGCTTGTGGACAGACCGTGAGCAGTTCTTC | CASSLWTDREQFF
TRBJ1-3 | TRBV7-2 | - | - | TGTGCCAGCAGCTTTCCCGGAAACACCATATATTTT | CASSFPGNTIYF
TRBJ2-1 | TRBV7-2 | - | TRBD1 | TGTGCCAGCAGCTTAGGGATGACAGGGGGCGAGCAGTTCTTC | CASSLGMTGGEQFF
TRBJ2-7 | TRBV20-1 | - | - | TGCAGTGCTGTAGTCCCCCCATCAACCAACGAGCAGTACTTC | CSAVVPPSTNEQYF
TRBJ2-6 | TRBV27 | once | - | TGTGCCAGCAGCCCTACACTTTCTGGGGCCAACGTCCCGACTTTC | CASSPTLSGANVPTF
TRBJ1-6 | TRBV5-6 | few | - | TGTGCCAGCGGCCAGCGAGCCTATAATTCACCCCTCCACTTT | CASGQRAYNSPLHF
TRBJ1-5 | TRBV4-2 | many | - | TGTGCCAGCAGCCGTAGGGGGGAAAGCAATCAGCCCCAGCATTTT | CASSRRGESNQPQHF
TRBJ1-6 | TRBV10-3 | few | - | TGTGCCATCAGTGAGAGGTGGGACACGGACCTCCACTTT | CAISERWDTDLHF
TRBJ2-1 | TRBV7-2 | medium-sized | TRBD2 | TGTGCCAGCAGCGCCGGACTAGCGGGGGTCAATGAGCAGTTCTTC | CASSAGLAGVNEQFF
TRBJ2-1 | TRBV3-1 | - | TRBD2 | TGTGCCAGCAGCCAAAGCGGGGCGTGGGGTTACAATGAGCAGTTCTTC | CASSQSGAWGYNEQFF
TRBJ1-5 | TRBV6-2/TRBV6-3 | few | - | TGTGCCAGCAGTTACCGCGCCGAATATAGCAATCAGCCCCAGCATTTT | CASSYRAEYSNQPQHF
TRBJ2-1 | TRBV5-1 | many | - | TGCGCCAGCAGCACAGCAGGGGTGGATGAGCAGTTCTTC | CASSTAGVDEQFF
TRBJ1-2 | TRBV12-3/TRBV12-4 | many | - | TGTGCCAGCAGTTACTGGGGAGGCTACACCTTC | CASSYWGGYTF
TRBJ2-7 | TRBV3-1 | - | TRBD1 | TGTGCCAGCAGCCAGCCGGGACAGGGAATGTACGAGCAGTACTTC | CASSQPGQGMYEQYF
TRBJ2-1 | TRBV19 | - | - | TGTGCCAGTAGTCCCTTTACCTACAATGAGCAGTTCTTC | CASSPFTYNEQFF
TRBJ2-1 | TRBV20-1 | many | - | TGCAGTGCTAGGGCTACCCTCGAAAGCTACAATGAGCAGTTCTTC | CSARATLESYNEQFF
TRBJ2-3 | TRBV6-2/TRBV6-3 | few | - | TGTGCCAGCGGTGAGGACGGGAGCACAGATACGCAGTATTTT | CASGEDGSTDTQYF
TRBJ2-2 | TRBV6-2/TRBV6-3 | few | - | TGTGCCAGCAGCAGGGAGGTAATCGGGGAGCTGTTTTTT | CASSREVIGELFF
TRBJ2-1 | TRBV5-1 | few | TRBD2 | TGCGCCAGCAGCTCGACTAGCGGGGGACCCAATGAGCAGTTCTTC | CASSSTSGGPNEQFF
TRBJ2-2 | TRBV20-1 | - | - | TGCAGTTCCGGGACATCGAACACCGGGGAGCTGTTTTTT | CSSGTSNTGELFF
TRBJ2-1 | TRBV4-1 | - | - | TGCGCCAGCAGCCAAGTCTACCTGAATGGGCAGTTCTTC | CASSQVYLNGQFF
TRBJ2-6 | TRBV6-6 | many | - | TGTGCCAGCAGTTACGGAGGCTCTGGGGCCAACGTCCTGACTTTC | CASSYGGSGANVLTF
TRBJ1-2 | TRBV18 | - | TRBD1 | TGTGCCAGCTCACCGCAAGGACAGGGCGATAACTATGGCTACACTTTC | CASSPQGQGDNYGYTF
TRBJ2-5 | TRBV6-6 | - | TRBD2 | TGTGCCAGCAGTTACCGCCCGGGACTAGCGGGGGAGACCCAGTACTTC | CASSYRPGLAGETQYF